These 28 T cell receptor beta chains were sequenced from one sample in a study of blood T cells in healthy people across ages. Primed by a sample-barcoded 5' primer and a J-beta primer mix, a second PCR proceeded for 7 to 11 cycles. TCRdb used MiXCR to reprocess the 5' RACE reads, holding one entry per CDR3 protein. The sample has about 1,400,000 distinct CDR3 sequences, approximately 63% seen once. Sequenced sample: blood. The receptors come from a man between 18 and 35 years old in good health.

The genes are TRBV7-8 and TRBJ1-1; no clear D. V was shortened by 2 bases and J by 0 bases, with 4 bases between the two germline ends. The V gene's germline CDR1 is SGHVS and CDR2 FQNEAQ. The CDR3 contains 13 residues. This chain's CDR3 is CASSLMMNTEAFF. The CDR3 region has the DNA TGTGCCAGCAGCTTAATGATGAACACTGAAGCTTTCTTT.

This chain joins TRBV7-9 and TRBJ1-2; D gene uncertain. Trimming removed 5 bases from V and 3 bases from J, with 10 bases in between. The germline V gene encodes CDR1 SEHNR and CDR2 FQNEAQ (reference sequence). CDR3 length: 13 residues. CDR3 nucleotides: TGTGCCAGCAGCGACCTGGAGGACTATGGCTACACCTTC. Its translation is CASSDLEDYGYTF.

V is TRBV28 and J is TRBJ2-5; a possible D gene is TRBD1 (5 bases). CDR1 MDHEN and CDR2 SYDVKM come from the germline V gene. Deletions cut 6 bases from V and 11 bases from J, with 19 bases between. This CDR3 region has 13 residues. CDR3 sequence (DNA): TGTGCCAGCAGCCCACCCTCTTTAGGGGTGCAGTACTTC. Amino acids: CASSPPSLGVQYF.

Here the CDR3 DNA reads TGTGCCAGCAGCGTAGACGTGGGGATCTACGAGCAGTACTTC. It codes for CASSVDVGIYEQYF. This chain links TRBV9 with TRBJ2-7; D is unresolved. This CDR3 has 14 amino acids. Germline V gene lookup returns CDR1 SGDLS and CDR2 YYNGEE. Trimming shortened V by 0 bases and J by 3 bases, and 10 bases separated the two germline ends. The full variable domain, in which reference TRBV9 and TRBJ2-7 provide the parts outside the CDR3, is DSGVTQTPKHLITATGQRVTLRCSPRSGDLSVYWYQQSLDQGLQFLIQYYNGEERAKGNILERFSAQQFPDLHSELNLSSLELGDSALYFCASSVDVGIYEQYFGPGTRLTVT.

This clonotype was picked up one time. The V gene is TRBV5-1, the J gene TRBJ1-1, with a weak D call TRBD1 (6 bases). Germline loops: CDR1 SGHRS, CDR2 YFSETQ. CDR3 length: 16 residues. The germline V and J ends were trimmed by 1 base and 3 bases, with 16 bases remaining between them. CDR3 sequence (DNA): TGCGCCAGCAGCTTGCGGGCAGGGGCCTCCTACACTGAAGCTTTCTTT. Protein: CASSLRAGASYTEAFF.

V usage is TRBV28 and J usage is TRBJ2-4; the D is unclear. The J call may not be correct, given that the DNA end is closer to TRBJ2-7. The CDR3 sequence is 14 residues long. Germline values: CDR1 MDHEN, CDR2 SYDVKM. CDR3 protein: CASSLTPLTGEQYF. In nucleotides, the CDR3 is TGTGCCAGCAGTTTAACCCCCCTTACCGGCGAGCAGTACTTC.

The V gene is TRBV12-3 or TRBV12-4, the J gene TRBJ2-3; D might be TRBD1 (6 bases). V lost 2 bases to trimming and J lost 4 bases, with 19 bases between them. This CDR3 region has 17 residues. CDR3 bases: TGTGCCAGCAGTTTAATTATCCTGGGCAGGGGTCCAGATACGCAGTATTTT. Protein: CASSLIILGRGPDTQYF.

The V gene is TRBV7-8, the J gene TRBJ2-3; TRBD2 agrees at 15 bases. CDR1 is SGHVS, CDR2 FQNEAQ, per germline. The CDR3 length is 18 residues. Trimming cost V 4 bases and J 4 bases; bases outside gene matches: 9. The CDR3 DNA reads TGTGCCAGCAGCTCTGGACTAGCGGGGGGGCTAGTATCAGATACGCAGTATTTT. It translates to CASSSGLAGGLVSDTQYF.

The chain couples TRBV4-2 to TRBJ2-3; 8 nucleotides agree with TRBD2. This CDR3 contains 15 residues. The germline V gene has CDR1 LGHNA and CDR2 YNFKEQ. Trimming cost V 5 bases and J 2 bases; bases outside gene matches: 6. CDR3 in amino acids: CASSITSGHTDTQYF. CDR3 DNA: TGTGCCAGCAGCATAACTAGCGGTCACACAGATACGCAGTATTTT.

The chain is built from TRBV19 and TRBJ1-6; 7 nucleotides match TRBD1. This CDR3 comprises 15 residues. Germline assignment: CDR1 LNHDA and CDR2 SQIVND (reference sequence). V was pared by 3 bases and J by 10 bases, with 9 bases of the junction left unmatched. The CDR3 DNA reads TGTGCCAGTAGTATGTCAACAGGGGTAAGGTCACCCCTCCACTTT. This sequence encodes CASSMSTGVRSPLHF.

The chain employs TRBV2 and TRBJ2-7; D may be TRBD2 (7 bases). Germline loops: CDR1 SNHLY, CDR2 FYNNEI. CDR3 size: 12 residues. V dropped 7 bases and J dropped 2 bases, with 9 bases sitting between them. CDR3 protein: CASKGGTYEQYF. CDR3 bases: TGTGCCAGCAAGGGGGGGACCTACGAGCAGTACTTC.

The chain couples TRBV7-8 to TRBJ2-7; perhaps TRBD2 as D (5 bases). With 6 bases removed from V and 2 bases from J, the gap between germline ends came to 20 bases. This CDR3 contains 16 residues. In germline, CDR1 is SGHVS, CDR2 FQNEAQ. The CDR3 DNA reads TGTGCCAGCAGTACACCGCTGGCGGGCCCAACCTACGAGCAGTACTTC. Translating it yields CASSTPLAGPTYEQYF.

The J gene is TRBJ2-7, the V gene TRBV2, with 7 bases fitting TRBD1. The V segment lost 6 bases and the J segment 2 bases; nucleotides outside the gene matches: 10. The CDR3 has 15 amino acids. Germline CDR1 SNHLY, CDR2 FYNNEI. The CDR3 region is CASRGPGTAPYEQYF. As DNA, the CDR3 is TGTGCCAGCAGGGGGCCCGGGACAGCTCCCTACGAGCAGTACTTC.

This clonotype was counted only a few times. The gene calls are TRBV10-3 and TRBJ1-6; tentatively, D is TRBD1 (5 bases). The CDR3 covers 14 residues. Germline V CDR1 and CDR2: ENHRY, SYGVKD. With 0 bases removed from V and 16 bases from J, the gap between germline ends came to 16 bases. CDR3 DNA sequence: TGTGCCATCAGTGAGTCAGGGACCGGGGACCGACTCCACTTT. It yields the protein CAISESGTGDRLHF.

The genes are TRBV5-1 and TRBJ2-1; D perhaps matches TRBD2 (6 bases). CDR1 and CDR2 from the germline V gene are SGHRS and YFSETQ. This CDR3 is built from 16 residues. Trimming shortened V by 2 bases and J by 7 bases, and 19 bases separated the two germline ends. The CDR3 DNA sequence: TGCGCCAGCAGCTTTTCACGGGAGTGGGTATTGAATGAGCAGTTCTTC. This translates into CASSFSREWVLNEQFF.

The chain recombines TRBV4-2 with TRBJ2-3, with TRBD2 matching 13 bases. CDR1 is LGHNA and CDR2 is YNFKEQ in the germline V gene. The CDR3 runs 21 residues. J gave up 8 bases and V 1 base, and 21 bases lay outside the gene matches. The CDR3 loop is CASSQGSLAGGPLIGSATQYF. Here the CDR3 DNA reads TGTGCCAGCAGCCAAGGGTCACTAGCGGGAGGGCCCCTAATTGGGTCAGCTACGCAGTATTTT.

V gene TRBV2 combines with J gene TRBJ2-7; a possible D gene is TRBD2 (5 bases). CDR3 size: 14 residues. Trimming took off 10 bases at V and 4 bases at J, with 20 bases between the two ends. Germline loops: CDR1 SNHLY, CDR2 FYNNEI. The chain's CDR3 is CAIKSGKNNYEQYF. In nucleotides, the CDR3 is TGTGCCATCAAGAGCGGAAAAAACAATTACGAGCAGTACTTC.

This clonotype was counted a few times. The chain joins TRBV21-1 to TRBJ2-1; the table gives TRBD1 as D, unverified against the DNA. TRBV21-1 is a pseudogene locus. This CDR3 comprises 15 residues. The CDR3 sequence is CASSKAGGSLNEQFF. CDR3 bases: TGTGCCAGCAGCAAAGCAGGGGGGAGCCTCAATGAGCAGTTCTTC.

This chain uses TRBV29-1 with TRBJ1-1; a possible D gene is TRBD1 (5 bases). V was clipped by 0 bases and J by 6 bases, with 20 bases between them. This CDR3 contains 16 residues. CDR1 SQVTM and CDR2 ANQGSEA come from the germline V gene. This chain's CDR3 is CSVEDFASGIVSEAFF. In DNA, the CDR3 is TGCAGCGTTGAAGATTTCGCTTCAGGGATAGTTTCTGAAGCTTTCTTT.

This clonotype showed up just once. The chain joins TRBV2 to TRBJ1-6; 8 bases line up with TRBD1. The trim removed 3 bases at V and 8 bases at J, leaving 3 bases unmatched. This CDR3 comprises 14 residues. Germline V gene sequence: CDR1 SNHLY, CDR2 FYNNEI. In DNA, the CDR3 is TGTGCCAGCAGTGATGGACAGGGAGATTCACCCCTCCACTTT. Protein sequence: CASSDGQGDSPLHF.

This chain uses TRBV12-3 or TRBV12-4 with TRBJ2-5, with 7 bases that match TRBD1. This CDR3 spans 15 amino acids. The V and J ends lost 3 bases and 3 bases, in that order; junction bases with no gene match: 7. The CDR3 loop is CASSFGTARKETQYF. CDR3 in DNA: TGTGCCAGCAGTTTTGGGACAGCAAGAAAAGAGACCCAGTACTTC.

The chain is built from TRBV11-1 and TRBJ2-5; no clear D. The DNA matches TRBJ2-7 better at its end, which makes the J call doubtful. The germline V gene encodes CDR1 SGHAT and CDR2 FQDESV (reference sequence). The CDR3 is made up of 13 amino acids. The CDR3 spells CASSRPRGIEQYF. The DNA for the CDR3 is TGTGCCAGCAGCCGCCCACGTGGGATCGAGCAGTACTTC.

V gene TRBV5-1 combines with J gene TRBJ2-7, with 8 bases matching TRBD2. V was clipped by 4 bases and J by 7 bases; unmatched bases: 16. This CDR3 contains 16 residues. Per germline, CDR1 SGHRS and CDR2 YFSETQ. In nucleotides, the CDR3 is TGCGCCAGCAGCGACTCACTAATAGCGGGACCTCGAGAGCAGTACTTC. Protein sequence: CASSDSLIAGPREQYF. Drawing the rest from reference TRBV5-1 and TRBJ2-7, the complete variable domain is KAGVTQTPRYLIKTRGQQVTLSCSPISGHRSVSWYQQTPGQGLQFLFEYFSETQRNKGNFPGRFSGRQFSNSRSEMNVSTLELGDSALYLCASSDSLIAGPREQYFGPGTRLTVT.

This rearrangement joins TRBV10-2 to TRBJ2-3; D not certain. The CDR3 sequence is 11 residues long. Trimming took 5 bases from V and 8 from J, leaving 8 bases between them. The germline gives CDR1 WSHSY, CDR2 SAAADI. The CDR3 DNA is TGCGCCAGCAGTACGCTTGGTACGCAGTATTTT. It translates to CASSTLGTQYF.

The chain has TRBV20-1 and TRBJ2-7; maybe TRBD2 (6 bases). The CDR3 is 17 residues long. Germline V CDR1 and CDR2: DFQATT, SNEGSKA (reference sequence). The V and J ends lost 0 bases and 2 bases respectively, with 20 bases between them. CDR3 region: CSARDPQPAGPPYEQYF. CDR3 nucleotides: TGCAGTGCTAGAGACCCTCAACCAGCGGGCCCCCCCTACGAGCAGTACTTC.

The V call is TRBV12-3 or TRBV12-4, the J call TRBJ2-1; possible D gene TRBD2, 5 bases. The CDR3 is 16 amino acids. Trimming pared 5 bases from V and 3 bases from J, leaving 17 bases between. The CDR3 DNA sequence: TGTGCCAGCAGTCCCTCACCTGCAGGACTCTACAATGAGCAGTTCTTC. Its protein product is CASSPSPAGLYNEQFF.

The V gene is TRBV4-3, the J gene TRBJ2-1, with 11 bases that match TRBD2. The CDR3 spans 16 residues. The junction had 6 bases not matched to a gene; V was cut back by 0 bases and J by 8 bases. Germline V gene lookup returns CDR1 LGHNA and CDR2 YSLEER. CDR3 loop: CASSQENLAGGDEQFF. The CDR3 region has the DNA TGCGCCAGCAGCCAAGAAAATCTAGCGGGGGGCGATGAGCAGTTCTTC.

This clonotype was detected only once. The V and J genes are TRBV4-2 and TRBJ2-3; 11 bases agree with TRBD2. Germline assignment: CDR1 LGHNA and CDR2 YNFKEQ. The CDR3 is 17 residues long. The V and J ends lost 4 bases and 3 bases, in that order; junction bases with no gene match: 9. The CDR3 is CASSPGHASGGTDTQYF. The CDR3 coding sequence is TGTGCCAGCAGCCCCGGGCATGCTAGCGGGGGGACAGATACGCAGTATTTT.